This TCR beta chain was captured in a study of cytomegalovirus exposure and HLA in healthy donors. The PCR contained 60 Vbeta and 13 Jbeta primers. TCRdb keeps only in-frame clones here, not all; method: immunoSEQ multiplex PCR. The data contain over 120,000 clones, almost 85% of them singletons. On this clone: The sample carries other DNA sequences with the same CDR3.

The specimen was PBMCs. The sequence was obtained from a woman aged 60 to 75 in good health and CMV-seropositive.

CDR3 DNA: TGTGCCAGCAGCGTAGGGGGGACTAGCGGCACAGATACGCAGTATTTT. It yields the protein CASSVGGTSGTDTQYF. The rearrangement joins TRBV9 to TRBJ2-3; 10 bases are shared with TRBD2. The CDR3 is 16 residues long. Germline CDR1 is SGDLS and CDR2 is YYNGEE. The V and J ends lost 0 bases and 1 base, in that order; junction bases with no gene match: 2.